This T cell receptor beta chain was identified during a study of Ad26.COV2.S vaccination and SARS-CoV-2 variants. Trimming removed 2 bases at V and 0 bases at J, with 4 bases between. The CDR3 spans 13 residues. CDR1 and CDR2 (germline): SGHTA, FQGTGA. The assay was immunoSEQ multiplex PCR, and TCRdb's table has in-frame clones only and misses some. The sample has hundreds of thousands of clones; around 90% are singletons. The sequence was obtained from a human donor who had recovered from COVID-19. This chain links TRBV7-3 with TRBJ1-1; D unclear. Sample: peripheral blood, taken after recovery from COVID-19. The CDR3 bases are TGTGCCAGCAGCTTATCGGTGAACACTGAAGCTTTCTTT. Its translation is CASSLSVNTEAFF.